The 20 T cell receptor beta chains reported below all come from one sample, sequenced in a study of blood T cell repertoires in COVID-19. Using immunoSEQ multiplex PCR, the repertoire was profiled, and TCRdb retains in-frame clones only, with some absent. The sample includes just under 90,000 clones, over 90% of them seen just once. The sequenced material came from peripheral blood. The source of these receptors is a man aged 60 to 69 with acute or convalescent COVID-19.

The chain is built from TRBV18 and TRBJ1-3; D is ambiguous. CDR3 size: 12 residues. Trimming left V 3 bases short and J 6 bases short, with 6 bases between. CDR1 is KGHSH, CDR2 LQKENI, per germline. CDR3 sequence (DNA): TGTGCCAGCTCACCGGGAGAAAACACCATATATTTT. Protein: CASSPGENTIYF.

V usage is TRBV24-1 and J usage is TRBJ1-2, with D possibly matching TRBD1 (6 bases). The CDR3 is 14 amino acids. Trimming removed 1 base at V and 3 bases at J, with 8 bases between. In germline, CDR1 is KGHDR, CDR2 SFDVKD. The CDR3 protein is CATSDFNRDYGYTF. DNA of the CDR3: TGTGCCACCAGTGATTTCAACAGGGACTATGGCTACACCTTC.

V and J are TRBV25-1 and TRBJ1-5; D is possibly TRBD1 (6 bases). Germline V gene data show CDR1 as MGHDK and CDR2 as SYGVNS. The CDR3 totals 16 residues. The V end was cut by 1 base, the J end by 5 bases, with 15 bases between. The CDR3 loop is CASSELLDRIHQPQHF. CDR3 nucleotide sequence: TGTGCCAGCAGTGAATTATTAGACAGGATCCATCAGCCCCAGCATTTT.

This chain connects TRBV29-1 to TRBJ1-5; D is perhaps TRBD1 (6 bases). The germline V gene has CDR1 SQVTM and CDR2 ANQGSEA. The ends were cut back, 5 bases at V and 8 bases at J, with 13 bases in the middle. The CDR3 is 12 residues long. CDR3 DNA sequence: TGCAGCGTTCGGGACAAGGGGGAGCCCCAGCATTTT. Its translation: CSVRDKGEPQHF.

This clone was counted a single time. This chain uses TRBV7-9 with TRBJ2-1; D gene unclear. The CDR3 has 12 residues. The V end lost 2 bases, the J end lost 4 bases, and 3 bases lay between the germline ends. Germline V gives CDR1 SEHNR, CDR2 FQNEAQ (reference sequence). CDR3 loop: CASSLQYNEQFF. The CDR3 bases are TGTGCCAGCAGCTTACAGTACAATGAGCAGTTCTTC.

The gene calls are TRBV24-1 and TRBJ2-1; possible D gene TRBD2, 5 bases. The germline gives CDR1 KGHDR, CDR2 SFDVKD. V lost 10 bases, J lost 10 bases, and 16 bases lay in between. This CDR3 contains 12 residues. DNA of the CDR3: TGTGCCACAAAGTCGGCTGGCGGGGAGCAGTTCTTC. Protein sequence: CATKSAGGEQFF.

The chain joins TRBV7-9 to TRBJ2-1, with 14 bases that match TRBD2. Looked up from germline, CDR1 is SEHNR and CDR2 is FQNEAQ (reference sequence). After removal of 5 bases from V and 8 bases from J, the junction contained 5 bases not matched to a gene. This CDR3 spans 15 amino acids. DNA for the CDR3: TGTGCCAGCAGCCCCGGGACTAGCGGGAGCTATGAGCAGTTCTTC. Its protein is CASSPGTSGSYEQFF.

V gene TRBV24-1 combines with J gene TRBJ2-2; 9 nucleotides line up with TRBD2. CDR1 is KGHDR, CDR2 SFDVKD, per germline. Trimming at V came to 4 bases and at J to 3 bases, leaving 5 bases not matched to a gene. The CDR3 sequence is 16 residues long. In nucleotides, the CDR3 is TGTGCCACCAGTGACCCGACTAGCGGACACACCGGGGAGCTGTTTTTT. Translated, it gives CATSDPTSGHTGELFF.

This chain connects TRBV7-9 to TRBJ2-5, with 10 bases that match TRBD1. There are 14 residues in the CDR3. In germline, CDR1 is SEHNR, CDR2 FQNEAQ (reference sequence). With V trimmed by 4 bases and J by 5 bases, 4 bases remained unmatched. CDR3 loop: CASSSTGGAETQYF. In nucleotides, the CDR3 is TGTGCCAGCAGCTCGACAGGGGGCGCGGAGACCCAGTACTTC.

This clone was counted once. This chain uses TRBV11-2 with TRBJ2-1; 7 bases are shared with TRBD1. The length of the CDR3 is 15 residues. The J segment lost 8 bases and the V segment lost 4 bases, leaving 11 bases of the junction unmatched. Per the germline V gene, CDR1 is SGHAT and CDR2 is FQNNGV. In nucleotides, the CDR3 is TGTGCCAGCAGCTACGACAGGGATGTAGTCGATGAGCAGTTCTTC. Translation gives CASSYDRDVVDEQFF.

The chain recombines TRBV28 with TRBJ1-6; 10 bases fit TRBD1. CDR1 is MDHEN, CDR2 SYDVKM, per germline. Trimming cost V 7 bases and J 9 bases; bases outside gene matches: 6. CDR3 length: 14 residues. The CDR3: CASTPGTGASPLHF. CDR3 sequence (DNA): TGTGCCAGCACCCCCGGGACAGGGGCTTCACCCCTCCACTTT.

This clone has a single count. The genes are TRBV19 and TRBJ1-5; D is possibly TRBD1 (6 bases). Trimming pared 0 bases from V and 3 bases from J, leaving 9 bases between. This CDR3 is built from 15 residues. Germline V CDR1 and CDR2: LNHDA, SQIVND (reference sequence). Written as DNA, the CDR3 is TGTGCCAGTAGTATAGAAAGGGGGAACAATCAGCCCCAGCATTTT. The encoded protein is CASSIERGNNQPQHF. Drawing the rest from reference TRBV19 and TRBJ1-5, the complete variable domain is DGGITQSPKYLFRKEGQNVTLSCEQNLNHDAMYWYRQDPGQGLRLIYYSQIVNDFQKGDIAEGYSVSREKKESFPLTVTSAQKNPTAFYLCASSIERGNNQPQHFGDGTRLSIL.

This chain connects TRBV7-9 to TRBJ2-1; 12 positions agree with TRBD1. Germline assignment: CDR1 SEHNR and CDR2 FQNEAQ (reference sequence). This CDR3 has 15 amino acids. J lost 6 bases, V lost 4 bases, and 4 bases had no gene match. The CDR3 here is CASSWGTGGGNEQFF. CDR3 bases: TGTGCCAGCAGCTGGGGGACAGGGGGCGGCAATGAGCAGTTCTTC.

This clone showed up just once. CDR3 region: CASSLSGSGTDTQYF. The CDR3 DNA sequence: TGTGCCAGCAGCTTAAGCGGGAGCGGAACAGATACGCAGTATTTT. This chain connects TRBV5-8 to TRBJ2-3; the match to TRBD2 covers 8 bases. Trimming removed 2 bases from V and 3 bases from J; junction bases left unmatched: 5. There are 15 residues in the CDR3. Germline V gene lookup returns CDR1 SGHTS and CDR2 YDEGEE. Supplemented by reference TRBV5-8 and TRBJ2-3, the full variable domain reads EAGVTQSPTHLIKTRGQQATLRCSPISGHTSVYWYQQALGLGLQFLLWYDEGEERNRGNFPPRFSGRQFPNYSSELNVNALELEDSALYLCASSLSGSGTDTQYFGPGTRLTVL.

This chain connects TRBV6-1 to TRBJ1-3; tentative D call: TRBD1 (5 bases). The CDR3 extends over 15 amino acids. V was trimmed by 3 bases and J by 5 bases, leaving 14 bases between them. Germline V gives CDR1 MNHNS, CDR2 SASEGT. DNA of the CDR3: TGTGCCAGCAGTGACAGGGCGACTGTTAGAAACACCATATATTTT. Its protein product is CASSDRATVRNTIYF.

The chain links TRBV21-1 to TRBJ2-7; the D segment call TRBD1 is taken from the table without a DNA check. TRBV21-1 is listed as a pseudogene. The CDR3 contains 15 residues. Here the CDR3 DNA reads TGTGCCAGCAGCAAAGACAGGGGGCGAGGATACGAGCAGTACTTC. Its translation is CASSKDRGRGYEQYF.

The CDR3 nucleotides are TGTGCCAGCAGCCCCCATGTCCAAGAGACCCAGTACTTC. Its protein is CASSPHVQETQYF. The rearrangement links TRBV7-2 to TRBJ2-5; D call uncertain. This CDR3 has 13 residues. V lost 5 bases and J 1 base, leaving 8 bases between the germline ends. Germline V lookup: CDR1 SGHTA, CDR2 FQGNSA.

This sequence joins TRBV6-6 and TRBJ1-2; D remains ambiguous. Germline CDR1 and CDR2: MNHNY and SVGAGI (reference sequence). V lost 5 bases and J lost 1, with 5 bases in between. The CDR3 totals 12 residues. CDR3 region: CASSGSNYGYTF. The CDR3, as DNA: TGTGCCAGCAGTGGCAGTAACTATGGCTACACCTTC.

In its sample, this clone was seen once. V usage is TRBV28 and J usage is TRBJ1-1; 9 nucleotides agree with TRBD1. Germline CDR1 and CDR2: MDHEN and SYDVKM. V trimming: 1 base; J trimming: 11 bases; junction bases outside the gene matches: 14. The CDR3 totals 16 residues. The CDR3 spells CASSLLDPGTGSTAFF. As DNA, the CDR3 is TGTGCCAGCAGTTTATTGGATCCCGGGACAGGGTCTACGGCTTTCTTT.

This chain links TRBV6-2 or TRBV6-3 with TRBJ2-5; 10 nucleotides match TRBD1. The CDR3 is 15 residues long. The V segment lost 4 bases and the J segment 5 bases; nucleotides outside the gene matches: 7. The V gene's germline CDR1 is MNHEY and CDR2 SVGEGT. CDR3 region: CASSWRDRGLETQYF. The CDR3 DNA reads TGTGCCAGCAGTTGGCGTGACAGGGGGCTGGAGACCCAGTACTTC.